The present entry profiles one T cell receptor (beta chain) with its context. The CDR3 length is 14 residues. Germline CDR1 reads SGHTA; CDR2 reads FQGNSA. V lost 5 bases and J 4 bases, leaving 14 bases between the germline ends. The sample originates from a study of blood T cell repertoires in COVID-19. Whole-study context: Sites across the United States, Italy and Spain contributed samples from acute and convalescent COVID-19. T cells, B-cell-depleted T cells, or PBMCs supplied cDNA or gDNA.

As processed by the authors: Counts of nucleated cells, estimated from reference gene primer amplification, were obtained. Repertoires were generated with immunoSEQ multiplex PCR, while TCRdb's copy carries only in-frame clones and drops some. The V and J calls and clone size were taken over from that table, and D and trimming were inferred from the DNA. The data show 65,000 to 80,000 clones, with around nine tenths seen just once and about a tenth held by the top ten. The receptor was derived from a human donor in a cohort sampled during active COVID-19. This rearrangement joins TRBV7-2 to TRBJ1-1, with D unclear. Sequenced sample: peripheral blood. CDR3 in amino acids: CASSTREGGTEAFF. As DNA, the CDR3 is TGTGCCAGCAGCACCCGAGAGGGAGGCACTGAAGCTTTCTTT.